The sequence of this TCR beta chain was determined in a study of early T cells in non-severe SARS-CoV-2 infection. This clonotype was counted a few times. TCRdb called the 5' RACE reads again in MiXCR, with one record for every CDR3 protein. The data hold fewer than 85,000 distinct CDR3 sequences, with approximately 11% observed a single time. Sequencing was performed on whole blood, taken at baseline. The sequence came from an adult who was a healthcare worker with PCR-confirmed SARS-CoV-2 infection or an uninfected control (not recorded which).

CDR3 sequence: CASSSQGEKLFF. DNA for the CDR3: TGCGCCAGCAGCTCACAGGGAGAAAAACTGTTTTTT. The chain is built from TRBV5-1 and TRBJ1-4; TRBD1 might be the D (6 bases). Trimming pared 3 bases from V and 8 bases from J, leaving 8 bases between. The CDR3 has 12 residues. In germline, CDR1 is SGHRS, CDR2 YFSETQ. Full variable domain (outside the CDR3, taken from reference TRBV5-1 and TRBJ1-4): KAGVTQTPRYLIKTRGQQVTLSCSPISGHRSVSWYQQTPGQGLQFLFEYFSETQRNKGNFPGRFSGRQFSNSRSEMNVSTLELGDSALYLCASSSQGEKLFFGSGTQLSVL.